The clone carrying this TCR beta chain was observed a single time. The antigen is undetermined. The J segment lost 6 bases and the V segment lost 0 bases, leaving 7 bases of the junction unmatched. CDR3 length equals 15 residues. Germline V gene data show CDR1 as SGHNT and CDR2 as YYREEE (reference sequence). The data are from a study of cytomegalovirus exposure and HLA in healthy donors. Regarding the study as a whole: With high specificity and sensitivity, the classifier reportedly diagnosed cytomegalovirus status.

Repertoires were generated with immunoSEQ multiplex PCR, while TCRdb's copy carries only in-frame clones and drops some. The table lists tens of thousands of clones, under 96% of them singletons. Separation from the roughly 700-subject first cohort characterized the roughly 120-subject validation cohort, to which the donors belonged. V and J are TRBV5-4 and TRBJ2-3; 7 bases line up with TRBD2. This TCR came from a woman younger than 35 in good health and CMV-seropositive. The specimen sequenced was PBMCs. The CDR3 reads CASSLAGGSKDTQYF. For the CDR3, the DNA is TGTGCCAGCAGCTTGGCGGGAGGAAGCAAGGATACGCAGTATTTT.